The sequence of this T cell receptor (beta chain) was determined in a study of regulatory T cells in long-lasting Graves disease. Trimming shortened V by 5 bases and J by 5 bases, and 15 bases separated the two germline ends. The CDR3 is 13 amino acids. Germline loops: CDR1 GTSNPN, CDR2 SVGIG (reference sequence). This sample's time point: newly diagnosed GD, antithyroid drugs for less than 3 months. From PBMCs, RNA was extracted and then used to make the TCR library. The collection involved drawing roughly 10 milliliters of peripheral blood into EDTA tubes. Ten or more counts support this clonotype. CDR3 regions were amplified by Arm-PCR using iRepertoire HTBI primers to build TCR beta libraries. TCRdb re-called the multiplex PCR reads through MiXCR, storing one row per CDR3 protein. The repertoire holds 680,000 or so distinct CDR3 sequences, with less than 20% as singletons. The same sample was also used in a study of T cells in Graves' hyperthyroidism and ophthalmopathy. As that study records: Graves' hyperthyroidism is called stable when ophthalmopathy does not progress within 18 months. Patients aged 18 to 65 had newly diagnosed hyperthyroidism lasting under 2 months. TCR CDR3 underwent first-round RT-PCR with the HTBI primer set.

This receptor was identified in a woman in her thirties with Graves disease. V is TRBV30 and J is TRBJ2-5; TRBD1 might be the D (6 bases). The sample here was peripheral blood mononuclear cells (PBMCs), taken at new diagnosis, from a patient treated with antithyroid drugs. The CDR3 is CAWVEGDRETQYF. CDR3 in DNA: TGTGCCTGGGTAGAGGGGGACCGGGAGACCCAGTACTTC.